This T cell receptor (beta chain) was recorded in a study of tumor-infiltrating lymphocytes in primary liver carcinoma. For the study at large: Patients were both men and women, whose ages ran from 30 to 69 years. Tumor staging was T1-T3 N0M0; sizes spanned roughly 4 to 11 cm across.

Study outcomes and limitations: Lower overlap was observed for tumor-adjacent and tumor-blood pairs relative to tumor region pairs.

Germline lookup yields CDR1 SGHAT and CDR2 FQNNGV. The V end lost 3 bases, the J end lost 7 bases, and 15 bases lay between the germline ends. This CDR3 has 14 amino acids. Starting from around 0.45 ug of total RNA, TCR beta cDNA was produced with a primer in the constant region. Three rounds of nested multiplex PCR with slightly modified ARM-PCR produced TCR beta libraries. In the first two PCR rounds, TRBV1-TRBV30 forward primers were paired with a C-beta reverse primer, and each round lasted approximately 10 cycles. TCRdb reprocessed the multiplex PCR reads with MiXCR, giving one entry per CDR3 protein. This sample has some 50,000 distinct CDR3 sequences, with around 64% found just once. Co-extraction of RNA and DNA was performed on about 19-33 mg of unsorted bulk tissue. With respect to this clonotype: What it binds is unknown.

This sequence originates from a man aged 35-49 years with primary liver carcinoma and hepatitis B virus infection. The sequenced sample consisted of liver tumor tissue from sampling region 5. Sample subset: tumor region T5, tumor centre. The chain joins TRBV11-2 to TRBJ2-5; D is perhaps TRBD1 or TRBD2 (5 bases each). CDR3 region: CASSFGTSYGTQYF. The CDR3 DNA reads as TGTGCCAGCAGCTTTGGGACCTCGTACGGGACCCAGTACTTC.